This T cell receptor (beta chain) was recorded in a study of T cells in Graves' hyperthyroidism and ophthalmopathy. TCR beta CDR3 regions were amplified from RNA. Researchers ran a first-round RT-PCR on the TCR CDR3 using the HTBI primer set. TCRdb re-derived calls from the multiplex PCR reads in MiXCR, one entry per CDR3 protein. In the table there are around 620,000 distinct CDR3 sequences, 12% to 15% of which are singletons. The CDR3 is made up of 12 amino acids. Trimming took 10 bases from V and 10 from J, leaving 17 bases between them. Regarding this clonotype: This clone may be a read error of a much larger clone one base away.

This clonotype was sampled from a woman aged 18-35 years with Graves' ophthalmopathy. Material for sequencing was blood. This sequence joins TRBV12-3 or TRBV12-4 and TRBJ2-1; D may be TRBD1 or TRBD2 (5 bases each). The CDR3 DNA follows: TGTGCCATTCGTTCGGGGTGGGGCGAGCAGTTCTTC. This sequence encodes CAIRSGWGEQFF.